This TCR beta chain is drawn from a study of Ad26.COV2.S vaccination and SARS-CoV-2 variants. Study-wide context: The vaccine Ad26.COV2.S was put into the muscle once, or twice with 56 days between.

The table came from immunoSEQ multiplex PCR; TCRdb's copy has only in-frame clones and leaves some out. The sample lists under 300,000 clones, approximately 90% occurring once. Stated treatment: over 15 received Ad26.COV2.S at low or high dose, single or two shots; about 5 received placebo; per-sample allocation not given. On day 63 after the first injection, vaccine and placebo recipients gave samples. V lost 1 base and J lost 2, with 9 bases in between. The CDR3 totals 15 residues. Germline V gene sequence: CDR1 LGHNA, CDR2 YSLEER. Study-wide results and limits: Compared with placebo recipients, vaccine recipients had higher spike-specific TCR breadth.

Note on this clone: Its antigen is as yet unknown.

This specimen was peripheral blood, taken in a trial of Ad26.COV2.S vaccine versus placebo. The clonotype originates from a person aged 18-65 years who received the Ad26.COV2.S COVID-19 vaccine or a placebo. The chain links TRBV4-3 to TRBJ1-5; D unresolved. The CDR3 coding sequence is TGCGCCAGCAGCCAAGTTGTAGAAGGCAATCAGCCCCAGCATTTT. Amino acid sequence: CASSQVVEGNQPQHF.